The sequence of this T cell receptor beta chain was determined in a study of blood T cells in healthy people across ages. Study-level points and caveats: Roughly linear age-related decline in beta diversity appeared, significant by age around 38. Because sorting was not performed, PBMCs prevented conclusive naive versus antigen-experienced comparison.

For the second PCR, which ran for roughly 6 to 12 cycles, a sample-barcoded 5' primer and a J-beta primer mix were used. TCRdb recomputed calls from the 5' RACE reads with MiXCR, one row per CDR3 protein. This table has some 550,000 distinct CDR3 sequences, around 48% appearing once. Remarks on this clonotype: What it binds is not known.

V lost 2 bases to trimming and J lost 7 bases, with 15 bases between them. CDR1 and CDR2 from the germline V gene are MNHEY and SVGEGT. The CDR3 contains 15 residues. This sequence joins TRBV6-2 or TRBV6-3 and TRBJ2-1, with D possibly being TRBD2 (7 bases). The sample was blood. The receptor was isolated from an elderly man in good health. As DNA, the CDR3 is TGTGCCAGCAGTTACCCAGGGGAGGGAAGGAATGAGCAGTTCTTC. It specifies CASSYPGEGRNEQFF.